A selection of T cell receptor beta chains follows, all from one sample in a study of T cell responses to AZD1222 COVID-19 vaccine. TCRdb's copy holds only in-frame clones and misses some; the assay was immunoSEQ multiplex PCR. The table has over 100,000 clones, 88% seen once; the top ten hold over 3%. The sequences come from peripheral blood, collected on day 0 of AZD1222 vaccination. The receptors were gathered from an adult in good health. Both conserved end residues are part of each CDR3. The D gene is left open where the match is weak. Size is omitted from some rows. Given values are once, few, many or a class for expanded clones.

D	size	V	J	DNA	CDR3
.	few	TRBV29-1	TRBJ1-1	TGCAGCGCAAAGAGGTATGACACTGAAGCTTTCTTT	CSAKRYDTEAFF
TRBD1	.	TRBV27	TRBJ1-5	TGTGCCAGCAGTCCCCGGGACAGGGGCAATCAGCCCCAGCATTTT	CASSPRDRGNQPQHF
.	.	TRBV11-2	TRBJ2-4	TGTGCCAGCAGGTCCCCCGGGTTAGCCAAAAACATTCAGTACTTC	CASRSPGLAKNIQYF
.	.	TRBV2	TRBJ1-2	TGTGCCAGCAGGGGAGACAGGCCTCGGGGTGACACCTTC	CASRGDRPRGDTF
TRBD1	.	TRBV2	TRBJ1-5	TGTGCCAGCAGTGATACACAGGGGTGGGGTCAGCCCCAGCATTTT	CASSDTQGWGQPQHF
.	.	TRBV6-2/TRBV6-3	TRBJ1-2	TGTGCCAGCAGTTCGGGAGGCAACTATGGCTACACCTTC	CASSSGGNYGYTF
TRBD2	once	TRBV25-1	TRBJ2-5	TGTGCCAGCAGTGGAAGCGGGAGGGGGGAGACCCAGTACTTC	CASSGSGRGETQYF
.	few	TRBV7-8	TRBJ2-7	TGTGCCAGCAACCTGAGGGGTTCGGGTTACGAGCAGTACTTC	CASNLRGSGYEQYF
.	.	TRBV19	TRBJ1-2	TGTGCCAGTAGTCCCGGAAGCTCCAACTATGGCTACACCTTC	CASSPGSSNYGYTF
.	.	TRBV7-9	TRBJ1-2	TGTGCCAGCAGCTTAGCTTCAGGGTTTATTAACTATGGCTACACCTTC	CASSLASGFINYGYTF
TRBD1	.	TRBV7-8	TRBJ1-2	TGTGCCAGCAGCTCCAGGGGGCAGAGCTATGGCTACACCTTC	CASSSRGQSYGYTF
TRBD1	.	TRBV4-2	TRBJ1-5	TGTGCCAGCAGCCAATCGGGGGGACAGGGGGCCCAGGATAGCAATCAGCCCCAGCATTTT	CASSQSGGQGAQDSNQPQHF
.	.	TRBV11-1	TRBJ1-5	TGTGCCAGCAGCAGCTCAGGGGGCAATCAGCCCCAGCATTTT	CASSSSGGNQPQHF
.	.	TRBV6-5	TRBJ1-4	TGTGCCAGCACCGGACGGGGACAAGAAAAACTGTTTTTT	CASTGRGQEKLFF
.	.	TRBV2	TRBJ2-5	TGTGCCAGCAGTGAGGAGAGGTCCCAGTACTTC	CASSEERSQYF
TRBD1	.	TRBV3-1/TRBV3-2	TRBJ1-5	TGTGCCAGCAGTCGGGGGACAGGAGGCAATCAGCCCCAGCATTTT	CASSRGTGGNQPQHF
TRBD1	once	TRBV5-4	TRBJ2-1	TGTGCCAGCAGCGGGGCAGGGGGCATGGACAATGAGCAGTTCTTC	CASSGAGGMDNEQFF
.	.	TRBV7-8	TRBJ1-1	TGTGCCAGCAAAAGAGGGGGGAACACTGAAGCTTTCTTT	CASKRGGNTEAFF
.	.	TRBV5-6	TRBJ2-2	TGTGCCAGCAGCTTGGCGCCCCCCAACACCGGGGAGCTGTTTTTT	CASSLAPPNTGELFF
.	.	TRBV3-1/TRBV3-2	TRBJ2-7	TGTGCCAGCAGCCAAGATCACGACGAGCAGTACTTC	CASSQDHDEQYF
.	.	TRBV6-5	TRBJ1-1	TGTGCCAGCAGTCTGAACTTAATTGCTGAAGCTTTCTTT	CASSLNLIAEAFF
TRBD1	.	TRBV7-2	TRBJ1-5	TGTGCCAGCAGCTTATCAATCACAGGGGCACAGCCCCAGCATTTT	CASSLSITGAQPQHF
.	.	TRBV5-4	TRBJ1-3	TGTGCCAGCAGCTGGGGATCCAGCTCTGGAAACACCATATATTTT	CASSWGSSSGNTIYF
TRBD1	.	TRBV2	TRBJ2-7	TGTGCCAGCAGTGGGGCTAGTGGGGACAGGGGCTCCTACGAGCAGTACTTC	CASSGASGDRGSYEQYF
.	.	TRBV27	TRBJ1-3	TGTGCCAGCAGTTTTTACGGTGGAAACACCATATATTTT	CASSFYGGNTIYF
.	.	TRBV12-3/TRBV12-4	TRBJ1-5	TGTGCCACCCCGAGAGGGAACGATCAGCCCCAGCATTTT	CATPRGNDQPQHF
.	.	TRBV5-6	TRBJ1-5	TGTGCCAGCAGCTTGTTTTCTATGGGACGGGAAAATCAGCCCCAGCATTTT	CASSLFSMGRENQPQHF
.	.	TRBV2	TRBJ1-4	TGTGCCAGCAGGGGGGACATGGGCCCCTCTTATGAAAAACTGTTTTTT	CASRGDMGPSYEKLFF
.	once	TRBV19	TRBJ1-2	TGTGCCAGTAGACCGGTTAACAGCTGGCGAAACTATGGCTACACCTTC	CASRPVNSWRNYGYTF
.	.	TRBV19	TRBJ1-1	TGTGCCAGTAGTATAGAAGGGCTGAACACTGAAGCTTTCTTT	CASSIEGLNTEAFF
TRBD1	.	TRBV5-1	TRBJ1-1	TGCGCCAGCAGCCGGGGACAGGGGGCGCGGGGGACTGAAGCTTTCTTT	CASSRGQGARGTEAFF
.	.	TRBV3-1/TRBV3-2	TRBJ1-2	TGTGCCAGCAGCCAAGATGACCGGGATATTGGCTACACCTTC	CASSQDDRDIGYTF
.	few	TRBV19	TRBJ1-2	TGTGCCAGTACCATATTTACCGGCGGGGGAATCCACTATGGCTACACCTTC	CASTIFTGGGIHYGYTF
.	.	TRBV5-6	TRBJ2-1	TGTGCCAGCAGCTTCGACAGGCTCTCCTACAATGAGCAGTTCTTC	CASSFDRLSYNEQFF
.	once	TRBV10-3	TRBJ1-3	TGTGCCATCAGGCCGGCCTCTGGAAACACCATATATTTT	CAIRPASGNTIYF
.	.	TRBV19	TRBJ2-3	TGTGCCAGTAGTAGGACAGTACCAGATACGCAGTATTTT	CASSRTVPDTQYF